This T cell receptor (beta chain) was sequenced during a study of blood T cell repertoires in COVID-19. V trimming: 0 bases; J trimming: 4 bases; junction bases outside the gene matches: 1. This CDR3 spans 15 amino acids. CDR1 SGHRS and CDR2 YFSETQ come from the germline V gene. Authors' methods: Counts of nucleated cells, estimated from reference gene primer amplification, were obtained. Produced via immunoSEQ multiplex PCR; TCRdb's table is partial and in-frame only. V, J and clone size were drawn from that table, and D and trimming were deduced from the DNA. The table records 200,000 or so clones, around 80% of them present only once. Worth noting for this clone: This specimen includes other DNA sequences encoding the same CDR3.

The source of this sequence is a human donor in a cohort sampled during active COVID-19. The chain has TRBV5-1 and TRBJ2-1; 10 bases map to TRBD2. What was sequenced was peripheral blood. In DNA form, the CDR3 reads TGCGCCAGCAGCTTGGGGACTAGCGGATACAATGAGCAGTTCTTC. It codes for CASSLGTSGYNEQFF.